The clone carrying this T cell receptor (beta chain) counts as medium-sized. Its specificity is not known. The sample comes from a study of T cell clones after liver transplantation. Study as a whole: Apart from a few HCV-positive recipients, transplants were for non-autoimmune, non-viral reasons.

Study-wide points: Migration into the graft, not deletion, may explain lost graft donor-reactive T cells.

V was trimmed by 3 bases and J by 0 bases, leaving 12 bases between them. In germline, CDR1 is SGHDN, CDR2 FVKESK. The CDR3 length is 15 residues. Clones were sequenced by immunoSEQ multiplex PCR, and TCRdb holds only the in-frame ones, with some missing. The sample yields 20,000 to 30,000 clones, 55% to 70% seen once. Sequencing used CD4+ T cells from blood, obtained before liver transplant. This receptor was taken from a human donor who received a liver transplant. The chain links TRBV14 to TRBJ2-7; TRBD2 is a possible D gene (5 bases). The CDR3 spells CASSQAGSSSYEQYF. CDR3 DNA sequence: TGTGCCAGCAGCCAGGCGGGCAGCAGCTCCTACGAGCAGTACTTC.